This is a list of T cell receptor beta chains from one sample in a study of T-cell reconstitution after alpha-beta-depleted transplantation in children. TCRdb redid the calling of the PCR reads with MiXCR, one entry per CDR3 protein. This sample yields about 980,000 distinct CDR3 sequences, of which 25% to 35% are seen a single time; roughly 27% belongs to the top ten. The sequencing here drew on PBMCs, mostly from graft donor cells, taken 360 days after TCRalphabeta/CD19-depleted stem cell transplant. Source of these receptors: a boy under two years old who had a stem cell transplant for SCID, so the T cells may come from the graft donor. Both conserved end residues are part of each CDR3. The D gene is left open where the match is weak. A row's size may be missing; if present it is once, few, many or a size class.

NA,NA,TRBJ2-1,TRBV3-1,CASSHGAGYEQFF,TGTGCCAGCAGCCACGGGGCGGGGTATGAGCAGTTCTTC
NA,few,TRBJ1-1,TRBV5-6,CASSSINTEAFF,TGTGCCAGCAGCTCTATAAACACTGAAGCTTTCTTT
TRBD1,NA,TRBJ1-6,TRBV27,CASSSHRGDSYNSPLHF,TGTGCCAGCAGTTCCCACAGGGGAGACTCCTATAATTCACCCCTCCACTTT
TRBD2,NA,TRBJ2-1,TRBV7-2,CASTQRSGAEQFF,TGTGCCAGCACACAACGTAGCGGGGCGGAGCAGTTCTTC
NA,many,TRBJ2-5,TRBV20-1,CSAQVGTHLQETQYF,TGCAGTGCTCAAGTGGGGACGCATCTCCAAGAGACCCAGTACTTC
NA,NA,TRBJ1-2,TRBV20-1,CSARDRKNYGHTF,TGCAGTGCTAGAGATCGCAAGAACTATGGCCACACCTTC
NA,few,TRBJ2-1,TRBV24-1,CATSDYRDQYNEQFF,TGTGCCACCAGTGATTACAGGGATCAGTACAATGAGCAGTTCTTC
NA,many,TRBJ2-3,TRBV7-3,CASSASLTDTQYF,TGTGCCAGCAGCGCCTCCCTCACAGATACGCAGTATTTT
TRBD1,NA,TRBJ1-5,TRBV6-2/TRBV6-3,CASSWDSRNQPQHF,TGTGCCAGCAGTTGGGACAGTCGGAATCAGCCCCAGCATTTT
NA,few,TRBJ2-3,TRBV20-1,CSAYSWYRAQDTQYF,TGCAGTGCTTACTCCTGGTACAGGGCCCAAGATACGCAGTATTTT
TRBD2,NA,TRBJ2-7,TRBV5-1,CASSLAGGGLIYEQYF,TGCGCCAGCAGCTTGGCTGGGGGGGGTCTAATCTACGAGCAGTACTTC
TRBD2,NA,TRBJ2-5,TRBV7-2,CASNPRGGRGETQYF,TGTGCCAGCAACCCTCGGGGGGGCAGGGGTGAGACCCAGTACTTC
TRBD2,NA,TRBJ2-5,TRBV28,CASSAWTSGGPGETQYF,TGTGCCAGCAGTGCCTGGACTAGCGGGGGGCCCGGGGAGACCCAGTACTTC
TRBD1,few,TRBJ2-2,TRBV6-5,CASIRQGASNTGELFF,TGTGCCAGCATTAGACAGGGCGCATCGAACACCGGGGAGCTGTTTTTT
NA,NA,TRBJ1-2,TRBV12-3/TRBV12-4,CASSLKVPYGYTF,TGTGCCAGCAGTTTAAAGGTTCCTTACGGCTACACCTTC
NA,many,TRBJ2-7,TRBV29-1,CSVVPGSSYEQYF,TGCAGCGTTGTGCCCGGGTCTTCCTACGAGCAGTACTTC
TRBD1,NA,TRBJ2-7,TRBV6-1,CASSGTRDRAHEQYF,TGTGCCAGCAGTGGAACCCGGGACAGGGCCCACGAGCAGTACTTC
TRBD1,NA,TRBJ1-2,TRBV5-1,CASSLEGAYGYTF,TGCGCCAGCAGCTTGGAGGGGGCCTATGGCTACACCTTC
NA,few,TRBJ1-1,TRBV18,CASSVSRADLNTEAFF,TGTGCCAGCTCAGTATCGAGAGCAGACTTGAACACTGAAGCTTTCTTT
NA,few,TRBJ2-5,TRBV5-5,CASSLATGRETQYF,TGTGCCAGCAGCTTGGCTACAGGGAGGGAGACCCAGTACTTC